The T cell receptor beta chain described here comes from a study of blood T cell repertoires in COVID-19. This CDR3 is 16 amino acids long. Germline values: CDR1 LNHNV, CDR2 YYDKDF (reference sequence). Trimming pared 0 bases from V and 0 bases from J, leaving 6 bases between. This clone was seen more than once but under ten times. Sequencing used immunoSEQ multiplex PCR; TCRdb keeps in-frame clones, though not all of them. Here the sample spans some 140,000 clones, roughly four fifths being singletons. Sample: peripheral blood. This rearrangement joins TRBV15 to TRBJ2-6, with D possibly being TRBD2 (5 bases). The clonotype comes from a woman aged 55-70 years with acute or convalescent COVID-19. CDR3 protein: CATSREGSSGANVLTF. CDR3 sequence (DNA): TGTGCCACCAGCAGAGAGGGGAGCTCTGGGGCCAACGTCCTGACTTTC.